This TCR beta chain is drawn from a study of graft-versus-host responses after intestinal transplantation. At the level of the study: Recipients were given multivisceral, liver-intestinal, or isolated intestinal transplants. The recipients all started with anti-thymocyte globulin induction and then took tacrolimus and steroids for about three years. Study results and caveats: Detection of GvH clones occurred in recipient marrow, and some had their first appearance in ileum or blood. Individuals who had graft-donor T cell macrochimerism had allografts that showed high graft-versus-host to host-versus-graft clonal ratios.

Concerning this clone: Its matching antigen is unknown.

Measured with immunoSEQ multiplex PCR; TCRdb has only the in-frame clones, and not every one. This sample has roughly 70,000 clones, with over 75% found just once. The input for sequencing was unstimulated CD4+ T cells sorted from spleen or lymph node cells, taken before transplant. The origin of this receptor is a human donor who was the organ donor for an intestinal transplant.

As DNA, the CDR3 is TGTGCCAGCAGTGAACCGCGAAGACAGGGAAGTACCCAGTACTTC. Translating gives CASSEPRRQGSTQYF. This sequence joins TRBV2 and TRBJ2-5, with 7 bases fitting TRBD1. There are 15 residues in the CDR3. Germline assignment: CDR1 SNHLY and CDR2 FYNNEI. V was pared by 2 bases and J by 8 bases, with 11 bases of the junction left unmatched.